The 22 T cell receptor beta chains in this list originate from one sample, sequenced in a study of identical twins. MiXCR, run by TCRdb on the 5' RACE reads, gives a single entry per CDR3 protein. The sample records fewer than 250,000 distinct CDR3 sequences, around 10% being singletons. The sequencing sample was made of memory (CD45RO+) T cells sorted from blood. The receptors originated from a young woman in good health.

J is TRBJ2-2 and V is TRBV7-8; TRBD1 agrees at 12 bases. Trimming took 5 bases from V and 6 from J; bases not matched to a gene: 10. The CDR3 covers 17 residues. Germline-derived CDR1 and CDR2 are SGHVS and FQNEAQ. The DNA of the CDR3 is TGTGCCAGCAGCGGGGTCTGGGGACAGGGGGCGGCCGGGGAGCTGTTTTTT. This translates into CASSGVWGQGAAGELFF. The variable domain in full, with the rest retrieved from reference TRBV7-8 and TRBJ2-2, is GAGVSQSPRYKVAKRGQDVALRCDPISGHVSLFWYQQALGQGPEFLTYFQNEAQLDKSGLPSDRFFAERPEGSVSTLKIQRTQQEDSAVYLCASSGVWGQGAAGELFFGEGSRLTVL.

CDR3 amino acids: CAGNRDRGLEQYF. The CDR3 DNA reads TGTGCCGGAAATAGGGACAGGGGGCTCGAGCAGTACTTC. The chain joins TRBV6-1 to TRBJ2-7, with 12 positions matching TRBD1. Per the germline V gene, CDR1 is MNHNS and CDR2 is SASEGT. Trimming removed 11 bases from V and 6 bases from J; junction bases left unmatched: 8. There are 13 residues in the CDR3.

This clonotype turned up a few times. This rearrangement joins TRBV7-9 to TRBJ1-1; weak D call: TRBD1 (6 bases). Germline V gene data show CDR1 as SEHNR and CDR2 as FQNEAQ (reference sequence). V was pared by 7 bases and J by 7 bases, with 10 bases between. The CDR3 has 11 residues. The CDR3 reads CASTQTGEAFF. DNA of the CDR3: TGTGCCAGCACTCAGACAGGTGAAGCTTTCTTT.

This clonotype was detected ten times or more. CDR3 nucleotides: TGTGCCAGCAGCCCCCTAGCGGGAGAGGGAGTCTACGAGCAGTACTTC. Protein: CASSPLAGEGVYEQYF. V is TRBV14 and J is TRBJ2-7, with 10 bases lining up with TRBD2. Looked up from germline, CDR1 is SGHDN and CDR2 is FVKESK. The CDR3 is 16 residues long. The V and J ends lost 4 bases and 3 bases, in that order; junction bases with no gene match: 9. Together with reference TRBV14 and TRBJ2-7, the CDR3 gives the full variable domain: EAGVTQFPSHSVIEKGQTVTLRCDPISGHDNLYWYRRVMGKEIKFLLHFVKESKQDESGMPNNRFLAERTGGTYSTLKVQPAELEDSGVYFCASSPLAGEGVYEQYFGPGTRLTVT.

This clonotype was found a few times. J is TRBJ1-1 and V is TRBV29-1; D call uncertain. This CDR3 is 13 amino acids long. Trimming took 3 bases from V and 4 from J, leaving 12 bases between them. Germline V gene sequence: CDR1 SQVTM, CDR2 ANQGSEA. The CDR3 region has the DNA TGCAGCGTTGACGACCGACTGGGCACTGAAGCTTTCTTT. Its translation: CSVDDRLGTEAFF.

The sample holds many counts of this clonotype. This chain uses TRBV7-2 with TRBJ2-5; no reliable D call. V dropped 4 bases and J dropped 3 bases, with 6 bases sitting between them. The length of the CDR3 is 12 residues. The germline CDR1 and CDR2 sequences are SGHTA and FQGNSA. CDR3 residues: CASSSIEETQYF. CDR3 nucleotide sequence: TGTGCCAGCAGCTCTATCGAAGAGACCCAGTACTTC.

The chain is built from TRBV7-2 and TRBJ2-5; D might be TRBD2 (5 bases). Trimming took 5 bases from V and 9 from J, leaving 25 bases between them. Germline CDR1 is SGHTA and CDR2 is FQGNSA. CDR3 size: 16 residues. CDR3 in amino acids: CASSPTTTLSSSAQYF. CDR3 nucleotides: TGTGCCAGCAGCCCTACCACGACGTTGTCTAGCAGCGCCCAGTACTTC.

This clonotype was observed at least ten times. The chain joins TRBV20-1 to TRBJ2-7; TRBD1 might be the D (6 bases). CDR1 and CDR2 (germline): DFQATT, SNEGSKA (reference sequence). The CDR3 contains 13 residues. The V end lost 2 bases, the J end lost 3 bases, and 11 bases lay between the germline ends. In DNA, the CDR3 is TGCAGTGCTAGACCCCGAGGGGGCTACGAGCAGTACTTC. Its translation: CSARPRGGYEQYF.

This clonotype was seen a few times. The V gene is TRBV7-9, the J gene TRBJ2-5; no firm D call. The CDR3 extends over 12 amino acids. V shed 2 bases and J shed 5 bases, with 6 bases lying between them. The germline CDR1 and CDR2 sequences are SEHNR and FQNEAQ (reference sequence). The chain's CDR3 is CASSLQGETQYF. For the CDR3, the DNA is TGTGCCAGCAGCTTACAAGGGGAGACCCAGTACTTC.

This clonotype was counted between two and nine times. The J gene is TRBJ2-1, the V gene TRBV7-2, with 8 nucleotides matching TRBD1. This CDR3 region has 13 residues. With 3 bases clipped from V and 12 bases from J, the junction kept 7 bases outside the gene matches. Germline V CDR1 and CDR2: SGHTA, FQGNSA. In nucleotides, the CDR3 is TGTGCCAGCAGCTTGGACAGGGCAGGTGGGCAGTTCTTC. It translates to CASSLDRAGGQFF.

The sample holds a few counts of this clonotype. This rearrangement joins TRBV11-2 to TRBJ2-5; D uncertain. Trimming took off 5 bases at V and 1 base at J, with 14 bases between the two ends. The CDR3 loop spans 15 amino acids. Germline CDR1 and CDR2: SGHAT and FQNNGV. CDR3 nucleotides: TGTGCCAGCAGCGAGATAATAACCCCCCAAGAGACCCAGTACTTC. As protein: CASSEIITPQETQYF.

This clonotype has just a few counts. This sequence joins TRBV24-1 and TRBJ2-2; D unclear. The CDR3 extends over 13 amino acids. V gave up 4 bases and J gave up 7 bases, with 9 bases separating them. The V gene's germline CDR1 is KGHDR and CDR2 SFDVKD. The chain's CDR3 is CATSDPFNGELFF. The CDR3 DNA sequence: TGTGCCACCAGTGACCCTTTTAACGGGGAGCTGTTTTTT.

V gene TRBV12-3 or TRBV12-4 combines with J gene TRBJ2-7, with 7 bases aligning to TRBD1. The V gene end was trimmed by 10 bases and the J gene end by 4 bases; junction bases not matched to a gene: 13. The CDR3 sequence is 14 residues long. CDR3: CATQGDSGSYEQYF. The CDR3, as DNA: TGTGCCACCCAGGGGGACAGCGGATCTTACGAGCAGTACTTC.

This clonotype was detected ten times or more. J is TRBJ2-5 and V is TRBV6-5; D not resolved. V was trimmed by 4 bases and J by 2 bases, leaving 8 bases between them. In germline, CDR1 is MNHEY, CDR2 SVGAGI. The CDR3 sequence is 13 residues long. This CDR3 is CASSWTAQETQYF. CDR3 DNA sequence: TGTGCCAGCAGTTGGACGGCTCAAGAGACCCAGTACTTC.

Here the CDR3 reads CASSGGEMVSEQYF. In nucleotides, the CDR3 is TGTGCCAGCAGTGGAGGGGAAATGGTTTCCGAGCAGTACTTC. The gene calls are TRBV2 and TRBJ2-7; D may match TRBD1 or TRBD2 (5 bases each). This CDR3 has 14 residues. CDR1 is SNHLY and CDR2 is FYNNEI in the germline V gene. The V and J ends lost 4 bases and 6 bases respectively, with 16 bases between them. Full variable domain (rest looked up from reference TRBV2 and TRBJ2-7): EPEVTQTPSHQVTQMGQEVILRCVPISNHLYFYWYRQILGQKVEFLVSFYNNEISEKSEIFDDQFSVERPDGSNFTLKIRSTKLEDSAMYFCASSGGEMVSEQYFGPGTRLTVT.

This clonotype has ten or more counts. The CDR3 protein is CASSLVVLVGEQYF. CDR3 sequence (DNA): TGTGCCAGCAGCTTAGTTGTTTTAGTCGGCGAGCAGTACTTC. The V and J genes are TRBV7-2 and TRBJ2-7; no clear D. The CDR3 covers 14 residues. Germline V CDR1 and CDR2: SGHTA, FQGNSA. V was shortened by 1 base and J by 6 bases, with 13 bases between the two germline ends.

This clonotype was picked up many times. The chain links TRBV7-9 to TRBJ2-1; TRBD2 agrees at 15 bases. Looked up from germline, CDR1 is SEHNR and CDR2 is FQNEAQ (reference sequence). The trim removed 4 bases at V and 7 bases at J, leaving 5 bases unmatched. The CDR3 length is 16 residues. Here the CDR3 DNA reads TGTGCCAGCAGCTCCCGGACTAGCGGGGGGGGGAATGAGCAGTTCTTC. Residues: CASSSRTSGGGNEQFF.

The chain employs TRBV21-1 and TRBJ1-6. TRBV21-1 is an annotated pseudogene. The CDR3 has 19 residues. The CDR3 protein is CASPGGSCGKSSYNSPLHF. In DNA, the CDR3 is TGTGCCAGCCCCGGAGGGTCATGTGGAAAAAGCTCCTATAATTCACCCCTCCACTTT.

This clonotype was counted a few times. This chain links TRBV12-3 or TRBV12-4 with TRBJ1-2, with unresolved D. The CDR3 is made up of 12 amino acids. Trimming cost V 3 bases and J 8 bases, with 10 bases left between them. CDR3 amino acids: CASSFANRGYTF. The CDR3 nucleotides read TGTGCCAGCAGTTTCGCCAATCGGGGCTACACCTTC.

This clonotype was detected a few times. J is TRBJ1-1 and V is TRBV9; possibly TRBD1 for D (6 bases). The V gene lost 0 bases and the J gene lost 1 base, with 10 bases spanning the gap. The CDR3 contains 15 residues. CDR1 is SGDLS, CDR2 YYNGEE, per germline. The CDR3 region has the DNA TGTGCCAGCAGCGTAGATGGGGGCTGGAACACTGAAGCTTTCTTT. This sequence encodes CASSVDGGWNTEAFF.

This clonotype occurred many times. The chain joins TRBV12-3 or TRBV12-4 to TRBJ2-7; D is uncertain. Between the trimmed V and J ends, which lost 3 bases and 3 bases, there was a span of 6 bases. This CDR3 is 12 amino acids long. The CDR3 bases are TGTGCCAGCAGTTTGTTTGGCTACGAGCAGTACTTC. Protein product: CASSLFGYEQYF.

There are many counts of this clonotype. The chain uses TRBV20-1 and TRBJ2-7; D remains ambiguous. V gave up 1 base and J gave up 3 bases, with 4 bases separating them. This CDR3 has 11 residues. Germline assignment: CDR1 DFQATT and CDR2 SNEGSKA (reference sequence). CDR3 DNA: TGCAGTGCTAGAGGAGTCTACGAGCAGTACTTC. Translation: CSARGVYEQYF.